The clone carrying this TCR beta chain has ten or more counts. Its antigen is as yet unknown. These data belong to a study of T cells in Graves' hyperthyroidism and ophthalmopathy. An approximately 10 ml volume of fresh peripheral blood provided the PBMCs. The study, taken as a whole, reports: Before onset, by a median of about seven months, the model predicted ophthalmopathy.

There were TCR beta CDR3 regions amplified from RNA transcripts. Initially, a first-round RT-PCR of the TCR CDR3 employed the HTBI primer set. TCRdb itself ran the multiplex PCR reads through MiXCR, one entry per CDR3 protein. The repertoire holds 640,000 or so distinct CDR3 sequences, about 14% seen once, with 6.5% to 9% in the top ten. CDR1 and CDR2 from the germline V gene are KGHDR and SFDVKD. This CDR3 region has 17 residues. After removal of 0 bases from V and 3 bases from J, the junction contained 5 bases not matched to a gene. The receptor was derived from a woman younger than 35 with Graves' ophthalmopathy. The chain links TRBV24-1 to TRBJ2-3; 10 nucleotides match TRBD2. The sample comprised blood. The CDR3 DNA follows: TGTGCCACCAGTGATTTGGGGACTAGCGAAGCGACAGATACGCAGTATTTT. Its protein product is CATSDLGTSEATDTQYF.